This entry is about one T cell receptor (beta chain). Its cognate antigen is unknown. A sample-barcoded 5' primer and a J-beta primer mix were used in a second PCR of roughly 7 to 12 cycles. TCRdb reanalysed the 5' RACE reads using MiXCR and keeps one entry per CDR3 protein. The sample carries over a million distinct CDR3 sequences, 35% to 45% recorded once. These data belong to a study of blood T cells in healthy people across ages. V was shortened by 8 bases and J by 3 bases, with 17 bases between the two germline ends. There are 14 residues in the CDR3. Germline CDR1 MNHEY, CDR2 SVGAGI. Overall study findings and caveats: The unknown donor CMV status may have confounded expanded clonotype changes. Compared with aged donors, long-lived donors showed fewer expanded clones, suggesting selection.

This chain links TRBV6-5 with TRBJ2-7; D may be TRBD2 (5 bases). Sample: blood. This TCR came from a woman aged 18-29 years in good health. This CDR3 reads CASGSSRFGYEQYF. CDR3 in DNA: TGTGCCAGCGGGAGTAGTAGGTTCGGCTACGAGCAGTACTTC.